This T cell receptor beta chain was recorded in a study of control samples from healthy donors and cancer patients. The method was immunoSEQ multiplex PCR; TCRdb's version includes in-frame clones alone and lacks a portion of them. The table shows 100,000 or so clones, with approximately 83% occurring only once. The CDR3 totals 13 residues. Per the germline V gene, CDR1 is SGDLS and CDR2 is YYNGEE. V was trimmed by 0 bases and J by 4 bases, leaving 5 bases between them. V and J are TRBV9 and TRBJ2-1; no clear D gene. The sequencing input was blood. This TCR was recovered from a woman aged 50 to 60 in good health. CDR3 loop: CASSVAGYNEQFF. In nucleotides, the CDR3 is TGTGCCAGCAGCGTAGCAGGTTACAATGAGCAGTTCTTC.